These T cell receptor beta chains were read from a single sample in a study of memory CD4+ T cells and cytomegalovirus serostatus. The repertoire was sequenced with immunoSEQ multiplex PCR; TCRdb's copy has only in-frame clones and lacks some. The profile shows about 50,000 clones, roughly 78% of them singletons. Sequences were obtained from memory CD4+ T cells from blood. These receptors were obtained from an adult in good health and CMV-seronegative. The CDR3 runs from the conserved cysteine through the conserved F or W. A D gene is named only where the DNA matches it firmly. Size values are once, few and many counts, or a class for expanded clones, and some rows have none.

cdr3_aa: CASSLSGLAGGADTQYF; cdr3_nt: TGTGCCAGCAGCTTAAGTGGACTAGCGGGAGGTGCAGATACGCAGTATTTT; v_call: TRBV11-2; d_call: TRBD2; j_call: TRBJ2-3; clone_size: NA
cdr3_aa: CASSEDGVVPQYF; cdr3_nt: TGCGCCAGCAGTGAGGACGGGGTGGTTCCCCAGTACTTC; v_call: TRBV10-1; d_call: NA; j_call: TRBJ2-5; clone_size: once
cdr3_aa: CASSLAASGSHEQYF; cdr3_nt: TGTGCCAGCAGCTTAGCGGCTAGCGGGAGCCACGAGCAGTACTTC; v_call: TRBV7-8; d_call: TRBD2; j_call: TRBJ2-7; clone_size: NA
cdr3_aa: CASAALGATGNTIYF; cdr3_nt: TGTGCCAGCGCCGCCCTGGGGGCGACTGGAAACACCATATATTTT; v_call: TRBV6-1; d_call: NA; j_call: TRBJ1-3; clone_size: few
cdr3_aa: CASSLPSGLAGTYEQYF; cdr3_nt: TGTGCCAGCAGTTTACCCTCCGGACTAGCGGGTACCTACGAGCAGTACTTC; v_call: TRBV28; d_call: TRBD2; j_call: TRBJ2-7; clone_size: NA
cdr3_aa: CASSYRDKGLYEQYF; cdr3_nt: TGTGCCAGCAGTTACAGGGACAAGGGGCTCTACGAGCAGTACTTC; v_call: TRBV6-5; d_call: NA; j_call: TRBJ2-7; clone_size: NA
cdr3_aa: CASSQDQRGQYF; cdr3_nt: TGTGCCAGCAGCCAAGATCAGCGGGGGCAGTACTTC; v_call: TRBV14; d_call: TRBD2; j_call: TRBJ2-7; clone_size: NA
cdr3_aa: CASSESASGPTDTQYF; cdr3_nt: TGTGCCAGCAGTGAATCGGCTAGCGGGCCCACAGATACGCAGTATTTT; v_call: TRBV6-4; d_call: TRBD2; j_call: TRBJ2-3; clone_size: NA
cdr3_aa: CASSPLRSPGANVLTF; cdr3_nt: TGTGCCAGTAGTCCCCTTAGGTCACCGGGGGCCAACGTCCTGACTTTC; v_call: TRBV19; d_call: NA; j_call: TRBJ2-6; clone_size: NA
cdr3_aa: CASSFNRNEKLFF; cdr3_nt: TGTGCCAGCAGCTTCAACAGGAATGAAAAACTGTTTTTT; v_call: TRBV11-1; d_call: NA; j_call: TRBJ1-4; clone_size: NA
cdr3_aa: CATSRVSGTGGYQPQHF; cdr3_nt: TGTGCCACCAGCAGAGTTTCCGGGACAGGGGGCTATCAGCCCCAGCATTTT; v_call: TRBV15; d_call: TRBD1; j_call: TRBJ1-5; clone_size: NA
cdr3_aa: CASSSTGARYGYTF; cdr3_nt: TGTGCCAGCAGCTCCACAGGGGCCCGCTATGGCTACACCTTC; v_call: TRBV5-6; d_call: TRBD1; j_call: TRBJ1-2; clone_size: NA
cdr3_aa: CASSTQGAVDTQYF; cdr3_nt: TGTGCCAGTAGTACCCAGGGGGCTGTAGATACGCAGTATTTT; v_call: TRBV19; d_call: TRBD1; j_call: TRBJ2-3; clone_size: NA
cdr3_aa: CASSQGLATGTLPAQPQHF; cdr3_nt: TGCGCCAGCAGCCAAGGTCTAGCTACAGGGACCCTTCCGGCTCAGCCCCAGCATTTT; v_call: TRBV4-1; d_call: NA; j_call: TRBJ1-5; clone_size: NA
cdr3_aa: CASSRQGLQAFF; cdr3_nt: TGTGCCAGCAGCCGACAGGGACTCCAAGCTTTCTTT; v_call: TRBV6-5; d_call: TRBD1; j_call: TRBJ1-1; clone_size: once
cdr3_aa: CAISRGSSYEQYF; cdr3_nt: TGTGCCATCAGCCGGGGAAGCTCCTACGAGCAGTACTTC; v_call: TRBV10-3; d_call: NA; j_call: TRBJ2-7; clone_size: NA
cdr3_aa: CATSRGAIPSSTDTQYF; cdr3_nt: TGTGCCACCAGCAGGGGGGCCATTCCTTCTAGCACAGATACGCAGTATTTT; v_call: TRBV15; d_call: NA; j_call: TRBJ2-3; clone_size: NA
cdr3_aa: CASSQDRGTSGTYNEQFF; cdr3_nt: TGCGCCAGCAGCCAAGATCGGGGGACTAGCGGGACCTACAATGAGCAGTTCTTC; v_call: TRBV4-1; d_call: TRBD2; j_call: TRBJ2-1; clone_size: NA
cdr3_aa: CASSPREGLYGYTF; cdr3_nt: TGTGCCAGCAGCCCGCGAGAGGGCCTCTATGGCTACACCTTC; v_call: TRBV6-5; d_call: NA; j_call: TRBJ1-2; clone_size: NA
cdr3_aa: CASSLGQGPTNEKLFF; cdr3_nt: TGTGCCAGCAGCTTGGGACAGGGGCCAACTAATGAAAAACTGTTTTTT; v_call: TRBV5-8; d_call: TRBD1; j_call: TRBJ1-4; clone_size: NA
cdr3_aa: CASSFTNTGELFF; cdr3_nt: TGTGCCAGCAGCTTCACGAACACCGGGGAGCTGTTTTTT; v_call: TRBV11-2; d_call: NA; j_call: TRBJ2-2; clone_size: NA
cdr3_aa: CASSDSGGTSYEQYF; cdr3_nt: TGTGCCAGCAGTGATAGCGGGGGGACCTCCTACGAGCAGTACTTC; v_call: TRBV2; d_call: TRBD2; j_call: TRBJ2-7; clone_size: NA
cdr3_aa: CASSIRQGRETQYF; cdr3_nt: TGTGCCAGTAGTATAAGGCAGGGACGAGAGACCCAGTACTTC; v_call: TRBV19; d_call: NA; j_call: TRBJ2-5; clone_size: NA
cdr3_aa: CASSLGQGSSPLHF; cdr3_nt: TGTGCCAGCAGCTTGGGACAGGGGAGTTCACCCCTCCACTTT; v_call: TRBV5-4; d_call: TRBD1; j_call: TRBJ1-6; clone_size: once
cdr3_aa: CASSPWDRRSGNTIYF; cdr3_nt: TGTGCCAGCAGTCCCTGGGACAGAAGGTCTGGAAACACCATATATTTT; v_call: TRBV28; d_call: TRBD1; j_call: TRBJ1-3; clone_size: NA
cdr3_aa: CASSFRKGAGSQVNTEAFF; cdr3_nt: TGTGCCAGCAGTTTCCGCAAGGGGGCTGGGAGTCAAGTCAACACTGAAGCTTTCTTT; v_call: TRBV27; d_call: TRBD1; j_call: TRBJ1-1; clone_size: few
cdr3_aa: CASSSYSGTGGSQYF; cdr3_nt: TGTGCCAGCAGTTCCTATTCCGGGACAGGGGGTTCTCAGTACTTC; v_call: TRBV28; d_call: TRBD1; j_call: TRBJ2-4; clone_size: NA
cdr3_aa: CASSPGNGWGEQYF; cdr3_nt: TGTGCCAGCTCACCAGGGAATGGTTGGGGCGAGCAGTACTTC; v_call: TRBV18; d_call: NA; j_call: TRBJ2-7; clone_size: NA
cdr3_aa: CAWSGSGRSPQYF; cdr3_nt: TGTGCCTGGAGTGGTAGCGGGAGGTCCCCTCAGTACTTC; v_call: TRBV30; d_call: TRBD2; j_call: TRBJ2-7; clone_size: NA
cdr3_aa: CASSQNGNEQFF; cdr3_nt: TGTGCCAGCAGCCAGAATGGTAATGAGCAGTTCTTC; v_call: TRBV7-6; d_call: NA; j_call: TRBJ2-1; clone_size: NA
cdr3_aa: CASSPSRETQGTSSNQPQHF; cdr3_nt: TGTGCCAGCTCACCAAGCAGAGAGACGCAGGGGACGTCTAGCAATCAGCCCCAGCATTTT; v_call: TRBV18; d_call: NA; j_call: TRBJ1-5; clone_size: NA
cdr3_aa: CASSPWGGQGYTF; cdr3_nt: TGTGCCAGCAGCCCCTGGGGGGGGCAAGGCTACACCTTC; v_call: TRBV7-9; d_call: NA; j_call: TRBJ1-2; clone_size: NA
cdr3_aa: CAWAKTGFREKLFF; cdr3_nt: TGTGCCTGGGCCAAGACAGGGTTTAGGGAAAAACTGTTTTTT; v_call: TRBV30; d_call: TRBD1; j_call: TRBJ1-4; clone_size: once
cdr3_aa: CASSQQDSTEAFF; cdr3_nt: TGTGCCAGCAGTCAACAGGACAGCACTGAAGCTTTCTTT; v_call: TRBV6-6; d_call: NA; j_call: TRBJ1-1; clone_size: NA
cdr3_aa: CASSHQREDPYGAYEQYF; cdr3_nt: TGTGCCAGCAGCCACCAGCGGGAGGATCCCTACGGGGCCTACGAGCAGTACTTC; v_call: TRBV7-9; d_call: TRBD2; j_call: TRBJ2-7; clone_size: NA
cdr3_aa: CASSKAGDSQGEQYF; cdr3_nt: TGTGCCAGCAGCAAAGCGGGGGACTCACAGGGGGAGCAGTACTTC; v_call: TRBV21-1; d_call: NA; j_call: TRBJ2-7; clone_size: NA
cdr3_aa: CAWSDRAAYEQYF; cdr3_nt: TGTGCCTGGAGTGACAGGGCAGCCTACGAGCAGTACTTC; v_call: TRBV30; d_call: NA; j_call: TRBJ2-7; clone_size: NA
cdr3_aa: CASTTGQSNYNEQFF; cdr3_nt: TGTGCCAGCACCACAGGACAGTCCAACTACAATGAGCAGTTCTTC; v_call: TRBV6-6; d_call: NA; j_call: TRBJ2-1; clone_size: NA
cdr3_aa: CASSLGTSFEQFF; cdr3_nt: TGTGCCAGCTCACTCGGGACTAGCTTTGAGCAGTTCTTC; v_call: TRBV18; d_call: TRBD2; j_call: TRBJ2-1; clone_size: NA
cdr3_aa: CASSNRWNTGELFF; cdr3_nt: TGTGCCAGCAGTAACCGGTGGAACACCGGGGAGCTGTTTTTT; v_call: TRBV6-5; d_call: NA; j_call: TRBJ2-2; clone_size: NA
cdr3_aa: CSVGRGGMNTEAFF; cdr3_nt: TGCAGCGTTGGGAGGGGTGGCATGAACACTGAAGCTTTCTTT; v_call: TRBV29-1; d_call: NA; j_call: TRBJ1-1; clone_size: NA
cdr3_aa: CAWSSGGQGDSYEQYF; cdr3_nt: TGTGCCTGGAGTTCAGGAGGACAGGGGGACTCCTACGAGCAGTACTTC; v_call: TRBV30; d_call: TRBD1; j_call: TRBJ2-7; clone_size: NA
cdr3_aa: CASSLESGFPGELFF; cdr3_nt: TGCGCCAGCAGCTTGGAATCTGGATTCCCCGGGGAGCTGTTTTTT; v_call: TRBV5-1; d_call: NA; j_call: TRBJ2-2; clone_size: NA
cdr3_aa: CASSLGARAEAFF; cdr3_nt: TGTGCCAGCAGCCTGGGTGCGAGGGCTGAAGCTTTCTTT; v_call: TRBV5-6; d_call: NA; j_call: TRBJ1-1; clone_size: NA
cdr3_aa: CSVAGQLSNEQFF; cdr3_nt: TGCAGCGTTGCCGGACAGCTCAGCAATGAGCAGTTCTTC; v_call: TRBV29-1; d_call: NA; j_call: TRBJ2-1; clone_size: NA
cdr3_aa: CASSESPQGLSGNTIYF; cdr3_nt: TGTGCCAGCAGTGAATCCCCACAGGGACTCTCTGGAAACACCATATATTTT; v_call: TRBV25-1; d_call: NA; j_call: TRBJ1-3; clone_size: NA
cdr3_aa: CASPTGRMPYEQYF; cdr3_nt: TGTGCCTCCCCCACGGGACGTATGCCCTACGAGCAGTACTTC; v_call: TRBV2; d_call: NA; j_call: TRBJ2-7; clone_size: few
cdr3_aa: CASSLGGGGHQPQHF; cdr3_nt: TGCGCCAGCAGCTTGGGTGGGGGAGGTCATCAGCCCCAGCATTTT; v_call: TRBV5-1; d_call: NA; j_call: TRBJ1-5; clone_size: few